A single sample gave rise to the 21 T cell receptor beta chains below, sequenced in a study of CXCR3-negative and CXCR3-positive naive CD8 T cells. Libraries were UMI-labeled 5' RACE TRB cDNA. TCRdb reprocessed the 5' RACE reads, with one entry per CDR3 protein and no DNA. This sample lists about 120,000 distinct CDR3 sequences; its ten largest clones have 0.45% to 0.55%. The specimen was naive CXCR3- CD8+ T cells from blood. Subset indicated: CD45RO-CCR7+CD27+CD95- naive CD8+ T cells lacking CXCR3 (TNR3-). These TCRs come from a human donor in good health. Some clones in this sample may be carry-over from other donors' samples.

The chain is built from TRBV28 and TRBJ2-7; TCRdb names TRBD1, which stays unverified in the absence of DNA. There are 14 residues in the CDR3. CDR1 and CDR2 from the germline V gene are MDHEN and SYDVKM. CDR3 region: CASSLQGAAYEQYF.

The chain uses TRBV10-1 and TRBJ2-3. CDR1 is WNHNN and CDR2 is SYGVQD in the germline V gene (reference sequence). This CDR3 is built from 14 residues. CDR3 in amino acids: CASSDWTSTDTQYF.

The V gene is TRBV28, the J gene TRBJ1-4. The CDR3 loop spans 16 amino acids. Germline V lookup: CDR1 MDHEN, CDR2 SYDVKM. The CDR3 is CASSFPRSGLGEKLFF.

The rearrangement joins TRBV27 to TRBJ1-1. Germline V gives CDR1 MNHEY, CDR2 SMNVEV (reference sequence). The CDR3 spans 13 residues. This chain's CDR3 is CASSLDRNTEAFF.

This chain joins TRBV21-1 and TRBJ1-5; no DNA is available, so the TRBD1 call from TCRdb remains unchecked. TRBV21-1 corresponds to a pseudogene. This CDR3 region has 15 residues. CDR3 region: CANAPGQGAGQPQHF.

This chain connects TRBV29-1 to TRBJ2-1; absent DNA, TCRdb's TRBD1 call cannot be checked. The CDR3 contains 14 residues. The germline gives CDR1 SQVTM, CDR2 ANQGSEA. The CDR3 reads CSVLKTGPIYEQFF.

J is TRBJ1-1 and V is TRBV27; TCRdb names TRBD1, which stays unverified in the absence of DNA. The CDR3 is made up of 22 amino acids. Germline CDR1 and CDR2: MNHEY and SMNVEV (reference sequence). The CDR3 sequence: CASSLSQEGHSGGTEENTEAFF.

The chain recombines TRBV24-1 with TRBJ1-3. Germline V CDR1 and CDR2: KGHDR, SFDVKD. The CDR3 totals 12 residues. CDR3 protein: CATSDSGNTIYF.

The chain has TRBV7-9 and TRBJ2-3; TCRdb proposes TRBD1, but this gene call is untestable without DNA. CDR1 is SEHNR, CDR2 FQNEAQ, per germline (reference sequence). The CDR3 is 18 residues long. The CDR3 here is CASSLEFGGGPSTDTQYF. Full variable domain (rest looked up from reference TRBV7-9 and TRBJ2-3): DTGVSQNPRHKITKRGQNVTFRCDPISEHNRLYWYRQTLGQGPEFLTYFQNEAQLEKSRLLSDRFSAERPKGSFSTLEIQRTEQGDSAMYLCASSLEFGGGPSTDTQYFGPGTRLTVL.

The V gene is TRBV29-1, the J gene TRBJ2-3; TCRdb's D gene call, TRBD1, goes unchecked for lack of DNA. The CDR3 is 15 residues long. The germline V gene has CDR1 SQVTM and CDR2 ANQGSEA. The CDR3 sequence is CSVDGAGGAADTQYF.

The rearrangement uses TRBV2 and TRBJ2-1; absent DNA, TCRdb's TRBD1 call cannot be checked. CDR1 and CDR2 from the germline V gene are SNHLY and FYNNEI. The length of the CDR3 is 14 residues. CDR3 region: CASSRGPPYNEQFF.

The V and J genes are TRBV15 and TRBJ2-1. This CDR3 is built from 15 residues. Germline assignment: CDR1 LNHNV and CDR2 YYDKDF (reference sequence). CDR3 sequence: CATRVETEYYNEQFF.

The J gene is TRBJ2-1, the V gene TRBV28; TCRdb calls TRBD1, which cannot be checked without DNA. This CDR3 is 15 amino acids long. Germline V gene lookup returns CDR1 MDHEN and CDR2 SYDVKM. The CDR3 protein is CASSLDRGYPNEQFF.

This sequence joins TRBV5-6 and TRBJ2-7; the D call from TCRdb, TRBD2, cannot be confirmed without DNA. The CDR3 contains 13 residues. The germline gives CDR1 SGHDT, CDR2 YYEEEE. CDR3 protein: CASHEAGGGEQYF. The full variable domain, with the rest looked up from reference TRBV5-6 and TRBJ2-7, is DAGVTQSPTHLIKTRGQQVTLRCSPKSGHDTVSWYQQALGQGPQFIFQYYEEEERQRGNFPDRFSGHQFPNYSSELNVNALLLGDSALYLCASHEAGGGEQYFGPGTRLTVT.

The gene calls are TRBV7-9 and TRBJ2-1; as DNA is missing, the TRBD2 call by TCRdb cannot be tested. The CDR3 totals 15 residues. CDR1 and CDR2 (germline): SEHNR, FQNEAQ (reference sequence). The CDR3 region is CASSQTSGGYNEQFF.

The rearrangement uses TRBV11-2 and TRBJ2-1; there is no DNA to check the TCRdb D call of TRBD1. CDR1 and CDR2 (germline): SGHAT, FQNNGV. There are 14 residues in the CDR3. CDR3 amino acids: CASSWGQGDNGQFF. The full variable domain, with the rest looked up from reference TRBV11-2 and TRBJ2-1, is EAGVAQSPRYKIIEKRQSVAFWCNPISGHATLYWYQQILGQGPKLLIQFQNNGVVDDSQLPKDRFSAERLKGVDSTLKIQPAKLEDSAVYLCASSWGQGDNGQFFGPGTRLTVL.

The genes are TRBV3-1 and TRBJ2-7. CDR1 is LGHDT and CDR2 is YNNKEL in the germline V gene (reference sequence). CDR3 length: 17 residues. This CDR3 reads CASSQDFRRQDSYEQYF.

V is TRBV29-1 and J is TRBJ2-3. The germline gives CDR1 SQVTM, CDR2 ANQGSEA. This CDR3 spans 13 amino acids. CDR3 sequence: CSVMTTSTDMQYF.

The chain combines TRBV24-1 with TRBJ2-5; lacking DNA, the TRBD2 call made by TCRdb goes unchecked. CDR3 length: 15 residues. Looked up from germline, CDR1 is KGHDR and CDR2 is SFDVKD. CDR3 region: CATSDLGLAGETQYF.

V gene TRBV9 combines with J gene TRBJ2-1; TCRdb proposes TRBD2, but this gene call is untestable without DNA. Germline V gene sequence: CDR1 SGDLS, CDR2 YYNGEE. The CDR3 runs to 17 residues. The CDR3 loop reads CASSVATSGLAGDEQFF. Drawing the rest from reference TRBV9 and TRBJ2-1, the complete variable domain is DSGVTQTPKHLITATGQRVTLRCSPRSGDLSVYWYQQSLDQGLQFLIQYYNGEERAKGNILERFSAQQFPDLHSELNLSSLELGDSALYFCASSVATSGLAGDEQFFGPGTRLTVL.

The chain has TRBV7-9 and TRBJ1-5; without DNA, the TCRdb call of TRBD1 cannot be checked. CDR1 is SEHNR, CDR2 FQNEAQ, per germline (reference sequence). The CDR3 has 14 amino acids. The CDR3 here is CASSLVGGNQPQHF.